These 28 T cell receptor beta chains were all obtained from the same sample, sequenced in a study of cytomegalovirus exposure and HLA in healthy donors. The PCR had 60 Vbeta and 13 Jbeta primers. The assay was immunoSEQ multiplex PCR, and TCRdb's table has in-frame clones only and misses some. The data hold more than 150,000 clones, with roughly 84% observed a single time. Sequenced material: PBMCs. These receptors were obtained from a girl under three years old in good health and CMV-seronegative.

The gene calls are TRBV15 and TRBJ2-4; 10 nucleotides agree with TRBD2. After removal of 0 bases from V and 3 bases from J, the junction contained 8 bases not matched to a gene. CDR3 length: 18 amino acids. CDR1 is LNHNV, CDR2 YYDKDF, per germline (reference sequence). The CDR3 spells CATSRDWASGSIKNIQYF. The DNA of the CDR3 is TGTGCCACCAGCAGAGATTGGGCTAGCGGGAGTATCAAAAACATTCAGTACTTC.

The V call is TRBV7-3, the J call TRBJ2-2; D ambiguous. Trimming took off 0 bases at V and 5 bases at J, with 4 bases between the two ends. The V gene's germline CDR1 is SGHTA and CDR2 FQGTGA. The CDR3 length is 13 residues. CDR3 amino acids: CASSLTGTGELFF. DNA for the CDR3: TGTGCCAGCAGCTTAACCGGGACCGGGGAGCTGTTTTTT.

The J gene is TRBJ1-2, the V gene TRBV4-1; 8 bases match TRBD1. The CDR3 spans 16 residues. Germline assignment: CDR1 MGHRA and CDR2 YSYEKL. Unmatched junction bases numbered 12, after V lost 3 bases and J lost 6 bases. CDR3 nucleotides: TGCGCCAGCAGCCAGGGACAGGTTACCCCACGAAATGGCTACACCTTC. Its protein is CASSQGQVTPRNGYTF.

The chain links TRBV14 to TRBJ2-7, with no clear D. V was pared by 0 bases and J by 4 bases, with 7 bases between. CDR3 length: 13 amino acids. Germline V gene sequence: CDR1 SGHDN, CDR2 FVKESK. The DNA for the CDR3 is TGTGCCAGCAGCCAAGATCAGATGTACGAGCAGTACTTC. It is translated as CASSQDQMYEQYF.

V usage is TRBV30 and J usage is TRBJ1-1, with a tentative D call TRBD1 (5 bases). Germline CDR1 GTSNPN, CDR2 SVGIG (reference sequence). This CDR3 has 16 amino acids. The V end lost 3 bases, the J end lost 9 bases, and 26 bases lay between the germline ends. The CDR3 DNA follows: TGTGCCTGGAGCGCCCGGGCCCCCTCAGGGAGGGAGAAAGCTTTCTTT. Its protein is CAWSARAPSGREKAFF. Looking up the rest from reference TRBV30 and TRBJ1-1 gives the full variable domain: SQTIHQWPATLVQPVGSPLSLECTVEGTSNPNLYWYRQAAGRGLQLLFYSVGIGQISSEVPQNLSASRPQDRQFILSSKKLLLSDSGFYLCAWSARAPSGREKAFFGQGTRLTVV.

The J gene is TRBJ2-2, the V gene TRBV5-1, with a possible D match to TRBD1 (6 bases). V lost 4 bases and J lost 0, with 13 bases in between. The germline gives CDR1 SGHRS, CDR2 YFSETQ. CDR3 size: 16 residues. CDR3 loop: CASSPWDIPNTGELFF. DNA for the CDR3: TGCGCCAGCAGCCCTTGGGACATTCCGAACACCGGGGAGCTGTTTTTT.

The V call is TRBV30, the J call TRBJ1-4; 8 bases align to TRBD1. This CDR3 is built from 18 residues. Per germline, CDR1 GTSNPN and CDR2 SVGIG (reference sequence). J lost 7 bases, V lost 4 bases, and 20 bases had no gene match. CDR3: CAWKKVWQGARRSEKLFF. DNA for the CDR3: TGTGCCTGGAAAAAAGTCTGGCAGGGGGCGAGGCGGAGTGAAAAACTGTTTTTT.

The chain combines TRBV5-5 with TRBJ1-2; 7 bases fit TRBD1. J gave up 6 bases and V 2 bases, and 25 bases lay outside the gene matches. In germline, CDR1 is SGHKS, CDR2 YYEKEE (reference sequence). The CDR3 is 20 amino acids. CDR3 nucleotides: TGTGCCAGCAGCTTCCAAGTGACAGGGCTGGGAGATTATGGCCCAAATGGCTACACCTTC. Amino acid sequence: CASSFQVTGLGDYGPNGYTF.

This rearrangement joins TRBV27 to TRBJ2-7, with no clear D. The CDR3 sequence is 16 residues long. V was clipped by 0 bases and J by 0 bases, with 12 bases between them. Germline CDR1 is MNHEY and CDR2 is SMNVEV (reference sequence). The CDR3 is CASSLSERHTSYEQYF. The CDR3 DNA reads TGTGCCAGCAGTTTATCGGAGCGCCACACCTCCTACGAGCAGTACTTC.

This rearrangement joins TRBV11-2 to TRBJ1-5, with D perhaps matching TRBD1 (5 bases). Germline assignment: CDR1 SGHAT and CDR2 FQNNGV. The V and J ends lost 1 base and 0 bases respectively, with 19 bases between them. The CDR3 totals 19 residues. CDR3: CASSLVLWSGTYSNQPQHF. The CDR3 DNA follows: TGTGCCAGCAGCTTAGTTCTCTGGAGCGGGACCTATAGCAATCAGCCCCAGCATTTT. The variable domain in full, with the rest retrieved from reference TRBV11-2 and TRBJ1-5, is EAGVAQSPRYKIIEKRQSVAFWCNPISGHATLYWYQQILGQGPKLLIQFQNNGVVDDSQLPKDRFSAERLKGVDSTLKIQPAKLEDSAVYLCASSLVLWSGTYSNQPQHFGDGTRLSIL.

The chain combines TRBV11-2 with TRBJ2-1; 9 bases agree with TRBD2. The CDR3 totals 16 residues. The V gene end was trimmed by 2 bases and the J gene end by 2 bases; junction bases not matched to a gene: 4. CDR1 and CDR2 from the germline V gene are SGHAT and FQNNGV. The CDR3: CASSLSSSGTYNEQFF. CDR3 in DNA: TGTGCCAGCAGCTTATCTTCTAGCGGGACCTACAATGAGCAGTTCTTC.

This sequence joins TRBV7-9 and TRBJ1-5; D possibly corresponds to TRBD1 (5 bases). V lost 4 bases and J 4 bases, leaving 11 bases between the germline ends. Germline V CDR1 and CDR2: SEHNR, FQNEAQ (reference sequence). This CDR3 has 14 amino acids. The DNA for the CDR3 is TGTGCCAGCAGCTCCCCGACAGAAAATCAGCCCCAGCATTTT. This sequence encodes CASSSPTENQPQHF.

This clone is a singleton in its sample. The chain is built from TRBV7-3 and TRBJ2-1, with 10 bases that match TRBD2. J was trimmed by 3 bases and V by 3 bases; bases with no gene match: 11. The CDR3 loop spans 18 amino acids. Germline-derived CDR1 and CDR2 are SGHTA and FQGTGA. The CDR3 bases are TGTGCCAGCAGCTTGTTTGCGCCGGGACTAGCGCACTACAATGAGCAGTTCTTC. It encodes CASSLFAPGLAHYNEQFF. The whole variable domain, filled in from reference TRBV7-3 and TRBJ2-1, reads GAGVSQTPSNKVTEKGKYVELRCDPISGHTALYWYRQSLGQGPEFLIYFQGTGAADDSGLPNDRFFAVRPEGSVSTLKIQRTERGDSAVYLCASSLFAPGLAHYNEQFFGPGTRLTVL.

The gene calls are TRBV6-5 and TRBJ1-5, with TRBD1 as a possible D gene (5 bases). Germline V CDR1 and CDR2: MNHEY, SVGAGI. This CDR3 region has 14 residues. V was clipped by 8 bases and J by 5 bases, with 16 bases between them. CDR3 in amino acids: CASWEGSRDQPQHF. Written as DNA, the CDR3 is TGTGCCAGCTGGGAGGGGAGCCGGGATCAGCCCCAGCATTTT.

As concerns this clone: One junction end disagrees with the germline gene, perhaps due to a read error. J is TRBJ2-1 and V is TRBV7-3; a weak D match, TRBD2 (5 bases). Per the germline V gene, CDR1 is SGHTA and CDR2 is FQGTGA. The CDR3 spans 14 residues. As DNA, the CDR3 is TGTGCCAGCAGCTTATTGGATGGAGGCGATGAGCGGTTCTTC. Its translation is CASSLLDGGDERFF.

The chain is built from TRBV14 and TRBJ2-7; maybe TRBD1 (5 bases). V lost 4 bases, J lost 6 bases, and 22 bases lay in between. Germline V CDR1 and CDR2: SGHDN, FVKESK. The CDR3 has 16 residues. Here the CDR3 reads CASSRVGGRAEGEQYF. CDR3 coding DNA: TGTGCCAGCAGCCGGGTGGGTGGCAGGGCTGAAGGCGAGCAGTACTTC.

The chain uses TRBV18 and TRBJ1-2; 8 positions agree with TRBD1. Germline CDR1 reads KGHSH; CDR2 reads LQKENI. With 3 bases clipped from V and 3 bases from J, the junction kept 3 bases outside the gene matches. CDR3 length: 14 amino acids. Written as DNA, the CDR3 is TGTGCCAGCTCACCTCCGGACAGGGACTATGGCTACACCTTC. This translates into CASSPPDRDYGYTF. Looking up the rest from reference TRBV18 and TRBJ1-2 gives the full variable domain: NAGVMQNPRHLVRRRGQEARLRCSPMKGHSHVYWYRQLPEEGLKFMVYLQKENIIDESGMPKERFSAEFPKEGPSILRIQQVVRGDSAAYFCASSPPDRDYGYTFGSGTRLTVV.

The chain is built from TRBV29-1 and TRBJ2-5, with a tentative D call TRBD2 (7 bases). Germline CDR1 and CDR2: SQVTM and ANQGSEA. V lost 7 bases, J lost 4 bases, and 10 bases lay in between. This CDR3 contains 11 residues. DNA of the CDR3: TGCAGCGGGGGGGGCTCAGAGACCCAGTACTTC. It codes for CSGGGSETQYF.

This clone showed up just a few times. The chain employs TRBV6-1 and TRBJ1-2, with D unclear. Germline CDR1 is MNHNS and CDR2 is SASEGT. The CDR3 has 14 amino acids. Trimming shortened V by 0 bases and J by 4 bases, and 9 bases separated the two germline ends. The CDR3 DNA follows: TGTGCCAGCAGTGAAGCGCTGCGTTCCTATGGCTACACCTTC. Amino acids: CASSEALRSYGYTF.

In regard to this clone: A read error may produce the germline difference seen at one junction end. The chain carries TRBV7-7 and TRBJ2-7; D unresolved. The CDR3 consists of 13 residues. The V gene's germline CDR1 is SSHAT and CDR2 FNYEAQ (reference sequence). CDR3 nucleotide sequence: TGTGCTAGCAGCTTAGCAGAGGAATACGAGCAGTACTTC. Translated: CASSLAEEYEQYF.

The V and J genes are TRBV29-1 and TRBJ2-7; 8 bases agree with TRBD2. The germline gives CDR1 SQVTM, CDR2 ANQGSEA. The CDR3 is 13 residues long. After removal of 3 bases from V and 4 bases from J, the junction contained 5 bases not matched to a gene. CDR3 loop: CSVERGTSYEQYF. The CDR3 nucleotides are TGCAGCGTTGAGAGGGGGACTAGTTACGAGCAGTACTTC.

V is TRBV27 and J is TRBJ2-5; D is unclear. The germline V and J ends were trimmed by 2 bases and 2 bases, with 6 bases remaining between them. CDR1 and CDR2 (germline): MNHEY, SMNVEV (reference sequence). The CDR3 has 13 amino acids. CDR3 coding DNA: TGTGCCAGCAGTTTAACTGTTCAAGAGACCCAGTACTTC. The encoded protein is CASSLTVQETQYF.

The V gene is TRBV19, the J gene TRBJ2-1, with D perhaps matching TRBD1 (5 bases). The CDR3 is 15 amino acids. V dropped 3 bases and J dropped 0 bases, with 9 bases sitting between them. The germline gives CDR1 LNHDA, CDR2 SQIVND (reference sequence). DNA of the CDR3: TGTGCCAGTAGTATGACAGCCATCTCCTACAATGAGCAGTTCTTC. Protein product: CASSMTAISYNEQFF.

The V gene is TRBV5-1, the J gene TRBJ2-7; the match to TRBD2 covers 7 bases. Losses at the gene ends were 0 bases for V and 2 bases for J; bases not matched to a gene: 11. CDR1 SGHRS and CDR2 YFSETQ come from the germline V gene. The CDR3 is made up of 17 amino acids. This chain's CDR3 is CASSLAIASGAAYEQYF. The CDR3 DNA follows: TGCGCCAGCAGCTTGGCCATCGCAAGCGGGGCCGCCTACGAGCAGTACTTC.

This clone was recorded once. The CDR3: CASSVGREWLNEQFF. CDR3 nucleotide sequence: TGTGCCAGCAGCGTAGGGCGGGAGTGGCTCAATGAGCAGTTCTTC. The V call is TRBV9, the J call TRBJ2-1; the match to TRBD2 covers 7 bases. J lost 6 bases, V lost 0 bases, and 6 bases had no gene match. Germline CDR1 reads SGDLS; CDR2 reads YYNGEE. There are 15 residues in the CDR3.

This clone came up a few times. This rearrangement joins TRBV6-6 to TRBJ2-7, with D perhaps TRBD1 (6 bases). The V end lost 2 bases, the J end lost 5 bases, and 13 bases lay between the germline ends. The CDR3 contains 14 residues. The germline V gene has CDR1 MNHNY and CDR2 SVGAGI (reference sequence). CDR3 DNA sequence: TGTGCCAGCAGTTACCCAGGGGTCGGACACGAGCAGTACTTC. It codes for CASSYPGVGHEQYF.

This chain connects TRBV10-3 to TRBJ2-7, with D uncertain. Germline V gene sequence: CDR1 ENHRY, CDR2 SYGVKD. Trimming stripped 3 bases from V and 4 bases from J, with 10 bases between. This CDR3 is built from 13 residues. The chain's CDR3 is CAISDHQLYEQYF. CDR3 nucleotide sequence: TGTGCCATCAGTGATCACCAACTGTACGAGCAGTACTTC.

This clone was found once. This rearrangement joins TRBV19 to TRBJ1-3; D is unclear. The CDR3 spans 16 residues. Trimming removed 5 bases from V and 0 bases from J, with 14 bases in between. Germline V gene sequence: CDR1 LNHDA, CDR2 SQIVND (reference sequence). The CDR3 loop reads CASSVTRMSSGNTIYF. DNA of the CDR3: TGTGCCAGTAGTGTCACCCGCATGAGCTCTGGAAACACCATATATTTT.